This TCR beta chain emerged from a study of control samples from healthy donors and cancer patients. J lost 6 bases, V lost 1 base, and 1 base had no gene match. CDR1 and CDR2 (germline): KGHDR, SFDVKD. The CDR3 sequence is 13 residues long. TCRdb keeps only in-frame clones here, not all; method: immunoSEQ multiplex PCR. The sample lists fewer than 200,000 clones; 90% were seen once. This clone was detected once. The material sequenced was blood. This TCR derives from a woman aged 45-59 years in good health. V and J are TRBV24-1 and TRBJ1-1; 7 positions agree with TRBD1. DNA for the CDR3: TGTGCCACCAGTGATTTCACAGGGGCTGAAGCTTTCTTT. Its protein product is CATSDFTGAEAFF.